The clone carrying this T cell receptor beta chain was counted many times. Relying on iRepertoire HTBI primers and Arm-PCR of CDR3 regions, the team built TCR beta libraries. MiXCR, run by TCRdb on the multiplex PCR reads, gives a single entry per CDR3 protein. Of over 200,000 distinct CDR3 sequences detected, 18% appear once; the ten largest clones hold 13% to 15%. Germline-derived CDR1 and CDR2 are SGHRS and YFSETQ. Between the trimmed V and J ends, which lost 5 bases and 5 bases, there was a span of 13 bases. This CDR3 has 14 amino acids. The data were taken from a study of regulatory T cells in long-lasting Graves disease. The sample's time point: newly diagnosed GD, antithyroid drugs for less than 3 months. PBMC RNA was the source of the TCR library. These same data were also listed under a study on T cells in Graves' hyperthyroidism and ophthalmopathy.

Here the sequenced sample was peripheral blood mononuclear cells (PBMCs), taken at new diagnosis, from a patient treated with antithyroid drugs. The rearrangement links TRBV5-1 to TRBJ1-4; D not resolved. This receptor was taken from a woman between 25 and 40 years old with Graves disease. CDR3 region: CASRARVTNEKLFF. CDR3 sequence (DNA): TGCGCCAGCAGGGCGAGGGTCACGAATGAAAAACTGTTTTTT.